This T cell receptor (beta chain) was identified in a study of shared clonotypes between healthy human individuals. The repertoire was sequenced with immunoSEQ multiplex PCR; TCRdb's copy has only in-frame clones and lacks some. Of 1,400,000 or so clones in the sample, approximately 98.5% were seen once. Comment on this clone: What it binds is not known.

Study-wide results and caveats: Clonotypes shared by all four donors outscored non-shared clonotypes in generation probability.

The germline V gene encodes CDR1 SQVTM and CDR2 ANQGSEA. This CDR3 has 15 residues. This rearrangement joins TRBV29-1 to TRBJ2-1; D may be TRBD2 (5 bases). The TCR comes from a man aged 25-40 years in good health. The sample comprised naive CD4+ T cells sorted from blood. Subset noted: CD45RA+ positively selected. The CDR3 reads CRYPPSVTSRNEQFF. In nucleotides, the CDR3 is TGCAGATACCCTCCATCAGTAACTAGTCGCAATGAGCAGTTCTTC.